This entry describes one T cell receptor (beta chain). Antigen unknown. Germline CDR1 LNHNV, CDR2 YYDKDF (reference sequence). V was pared by 1 base and J by 4 bases, with 0 bases of the junction left unmatched. The CDR3 is made up of 15 amino acids. The data were taken from a study of beta chain features in type 1 diabetes. Overall study results and limits: Sampled from patients, naive, central memory and Treg TCRB repertoires appeared more similar than those sampled from healthy donors. Unsettled here was the matter of whether HLA type influences TCRB rearrangement.

The whole isolated RNA underwent reverse transcription, so sequencing captured expressed TCRB transcripts. The table came from immunoSEQ multiplex PCR; TCRdb's copy has only in-frame clones and leaves some out. Of a few hundred thousand clones in the sample, more than 9.5% are singletons; the top ten hold 0.015%. Source material: naive CD4+ T cells from blood. The chain uses TRBV15 and TRBJ2-2; 10 nucleotides match TRBD1. This sequence originates from a woman aged 25 to 39 in good health. The CDR3 region has the DNA TGTGCCACCAGCAGAGGGACAGGGGGCACCGGGGAGCTGTTTTTT. This codes for CATSRGTGGTGELFF.